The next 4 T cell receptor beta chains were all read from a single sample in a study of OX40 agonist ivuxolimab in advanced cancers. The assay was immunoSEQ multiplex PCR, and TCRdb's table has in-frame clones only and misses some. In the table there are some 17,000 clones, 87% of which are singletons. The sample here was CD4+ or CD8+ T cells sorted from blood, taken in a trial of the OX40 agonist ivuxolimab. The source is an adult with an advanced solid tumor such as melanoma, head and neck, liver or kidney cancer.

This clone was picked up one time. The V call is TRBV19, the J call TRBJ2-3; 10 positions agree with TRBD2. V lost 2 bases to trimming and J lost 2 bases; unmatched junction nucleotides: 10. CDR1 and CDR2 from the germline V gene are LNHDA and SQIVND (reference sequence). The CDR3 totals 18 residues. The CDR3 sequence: CASSISSGGPAHTDTQYF. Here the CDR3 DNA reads TGTGCCAGTAGTATAAGTAGCGGGGGGCCGGCCCACACAGATACGCAGTATTTT.

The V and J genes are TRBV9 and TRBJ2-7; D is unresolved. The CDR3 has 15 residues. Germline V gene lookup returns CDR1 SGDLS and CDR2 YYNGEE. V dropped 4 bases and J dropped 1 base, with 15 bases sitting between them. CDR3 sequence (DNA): TGTGCCAGCAGCTCTCCTCTGGCAGGATCCTACGAGCAGTACTTC. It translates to CASSSPLAGSYEQYF.

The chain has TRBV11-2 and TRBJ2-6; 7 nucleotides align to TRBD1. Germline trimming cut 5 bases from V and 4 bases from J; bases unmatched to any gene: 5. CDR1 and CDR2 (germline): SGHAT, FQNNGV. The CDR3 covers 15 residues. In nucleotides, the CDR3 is TGTGCCAGCAGCCTGACAGGGTCCGGGGCCAACGTCCTGACTTTC. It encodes CASSLTGSGANVLTF. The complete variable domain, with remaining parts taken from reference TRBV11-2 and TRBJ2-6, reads EAGVAQSPRYKIIEKRQSVAFWCNPISGHATLYWYQQILGQGPKLLIQFQNNGVVDDSQLPKDRFSAERLKGVDSTLKIQPAKLEDSAVYLCASSLTGSGANVLTFGAGSRLTVL.

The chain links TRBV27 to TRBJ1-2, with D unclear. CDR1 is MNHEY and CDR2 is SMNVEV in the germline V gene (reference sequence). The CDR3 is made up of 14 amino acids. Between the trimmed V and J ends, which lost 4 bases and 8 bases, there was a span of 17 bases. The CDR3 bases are TGTGCCAGCAGTTACAACACCCACCTCAAGGGCTACACCTTC. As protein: CASSYNTHLKGYTF.